Below, 18 T cell receptor beta chains from the same sample are listed, as sequenced in a study of T-cell reconstitution after alpha-beta-depleted transplantation in children. It was with unique molecular identifiers that the TCRbeta library was prepared. MiXCR, run by TCRdb on the PCR reads, gives a single entry per CDR3 protein. The sample has about 470,000 distinct CDR3 sequences, roughly two fifths seen once; the top ten hold approximately 30%. Material: PBMCs, obtained before TCRalphabeta/CD19-depleted stem cell transplant. The receptors come from a girl aged 2-10 years with aplastic anemia, due to receive a stem cell transplant.

This clonotype was detected many times. The genes are TRBV27 and TRBJ2-4, with 7 bases lining up with TRBD1. The germline gives CDR1 MNHEY, CDR2 SMNVEV (reference sequence). CDR3 length: 13 residues. The junction had 6 bases not matched to a gene; V was cut back by 7 bases and J by 6 bases. The CDR3 DNA sequence: TGTGCCAGCAAAAAGGGGGCTGGAAACATTCAGTACTTC. This gives the protein CASKKGAGNIQYF.

The CDR3 DNA sequence: TGCGCCAGCAGTGAGTCAAGTGGATTTAGCACAGATACGCAGTATTTT. As protein: CASSESSGFSTDTQYF. The chain recombines TRBV10-2 with TRBJ2-3; no firm D call. The CDR3 has 16 residues. Trimming left V 0 bases short and J 0 bases short, with 10 bases between. Germline loops: CDR1 WSHSY, CDR2 SAAADI.

V is TRBV5-1 and J is TRBJ2-1; D may be TRBD1 or TRBD2 (5 bases each). Germline CDR1 is SGHRS and CDR2 is YFSETQ. The ends were cut back, 5 bases at V and 6 bases at J, with 12 bases in the middle. The CDR3 runs 13 residues. CDR3 bases: TGCGCCAGCAGATCCAAGGGGAGCAATGAGCAGTTCTTC. Its protein product is CASRSKGSNEQFF.

This clonotype was observed many times. This chain connects TRBV20-1 to TRBJ2-1; 7 nucleotides match TRBD1. The CDR3 has 14 residues. The V segment lost 5 bases and the J segment 10 bases; nucleotides outside the gene matches: 14. Germline V gene sequence: CDR1 DFQATT, CDR2 SNEGSKA (reference sequence). The CDR3 region has the DNA TGCAGTGCTCGCGGACAGGTCTCGACGTTAGAGCAGTTCTTC. This encodes CSARGQVSTLEQFF.

The chain links TRBV29-1 to TRBJ1-2; a possible D gene is TRBD1 (6 bases). The CDR3 is 13 amino acids. The V end was cut by 7 bases, the J end by 4 bases, with 16 bases between. Germline lookup yields CDR1 SQVTM and CDR2 ANQGSEA. The DNA for the CDR3 is TGCAGCGGGACAGAGGGGCCCGGCTATGGCTACACCTTC. Residues: CSGTEGPGYGYTF.

This clonotype was recorded a few times. The J gene is TRBJ2-1, the V gene TRBV7-3; D remains ambiguous. Trimming took 5 bases from V and 8 from J, leaving 16 bases between them. The germline V gene encodes CDR1 SGHTA and CDR2 FQGTGA. There are 14 residues in the CDR3. The CDR3 DNA reads TGTGCCAGCAGCCTAGTGAGGCCCTCCGATGAGCAGTTCTTC. Its translation: CASSLVRPSDEQFF.

The chain joins TRBV7-2 to TRBJ1-2; the D gene is possibly TRBD1 (6 bases). The CDR3 runs to 13 residues. Germline loops: CDR1 SGHTA, CDR2 FQGNSA. Trimming removed 0 bases at V and 8 bases at J, with 10 bases between. CDR3 sequence: CASSLAQGNGYTF. DNA of the CDR3: TGTGCCAGCAGCTTAGCGCAGGGGAACGGCTACACCTTC.

This clonotype appeared a single time. V is TRBV12-3 or TRBV12-4 and J is TRBJ2-7; D unclear. V was clipped by 1 base and J by 7 bases, with 5 bases between them. There are 11 residues in the CDR3. The CDR3 bases are TGTGCCAGCAGTTTAGGAGTTGAGCAGTACTTC. This encodes CASSLGVEQYF.

The V gene is TRBV20-1, the J gene TRBJ2-3, with 10 positions matching TRBD2. Germline CDR1 DFQATT, CDR2 SNEGSKA (reference sequence). Trimming removed 2 bases from V and 0 bases from J; junction bases left unmatched: 5. This CDR3 has 16 amino acids. Here the CDR3 DNA reads TGCAGTGCTAGAAGCCTAGCGGGAGCTAGCACAGATACGCAGTATTTT. It is translated as CSARSLAGASTDTQYF.

The chain employs TRBV7-9 and TRBJ2-2; D is ambiguous. Germline CDR1 is SEHNR and CDR2 is FQNEAQ (reference sequence). The length of the CDR3 is 16 residues. Trimming stripped 3 bases from V and 4 bases from J, with 15 bases between. CDR3 residues: CASSLAFSPGTGELFF. Written as DNA, the CDR3 is TGTGCCAGCAGCTTGGCCTTTTCCCCCGGCACCGGGGAGCTGTTTTTT.

This clonotype came up many times. The chain has TRBV5-5 and TRBJ2-5, with D possibly matching TRBD2 (5 bases). V gave up 1 base and J gave up 1 base, with 11 bases separating them. The CDR3 runs 15 residues. Germline assignment: CDR1 SGHKS and CDR2 YYEKEE (reference sequence). The CDR3 nucleotides read TGTGCCAGCAGCTTGAAGCGGATGTTCCAAGAGACCCAGTACTTC. Protein: CASSLKRMFQETQYF.

This clonotype was counted only a few times. The V gene is TRBV20-1, the J gene TRBJ2-7; 10 nucleotides line up with TRBD1. Trimming removed 3 bases from V and 6 bases from J; junction bases left unmatched: 5. Germline CDR1 and CDR2: DFQATT and SNEGSKA (reference sequence). This CDR3 contains 13 residues. CDR3 in DNA: TGCAGTGCTAGGGGACAGGGGTTCGCCGAGCAGTACTTC. The encoded protein is CSARGQGFAEQYF.

The V and J genes are TRBV28 and TRBJ1-2; a possible D gene is TRBD1 (5 bases). Per the germline V gene, CDR1 is MDHEN and CDR2 is SYDVKM. This CDR3 contains 15 residues. V was shortened by 5 bases and J by 2 bases, with 15 bases between the two germline ends. The CDR3 region has the DNA TGTGCCAGCAGTCCACATGGGACGTTAAACTATGGCTACACCTTC. Protein sequence: CASSPHGTLNYGYTF.

This clonotype was seen ten or more times. The genes are TRBV6-2 or TRBV6-3 and TRBJ2-7; the D gene is possibly TRBD1 (5 bases). V was pared by 2 bases and J by 2 bases, with 13 bases between. There are 15 residues in the CDR3. Germline V lookup: CDR1 MNHEY, CDR2 SVGEGT. The CDR3 region has the DNA TGTGCCAGCAGTTACGGAGACAGCCTTACCTACGAGCAGTACTTC. Translated: CASSYGDSLTYEQYF.

The V and J genes are TRBV7-2 and TRBJ2-7; 8 positions agree with TRBD2. The CDR3 sequence is 16 residues long. J lost 0 bases, V lost 4 bases, and 8 bases had no gene match. Germline V gene lookup returns CDR1 SGHTA and CDR2 FQGNSA. Here the CDR3 DNA reads TGTGCCAGCAGCTCTCAAACCAGCGGGAGCTCCTACGAGCAGTACTTC. It encodes CASSSQTSGSSYEQYF.

The rearrangement links TRBV7-9 to TRBJ2-1, with 12 bases matching TRBD2. Germline loops: CDR1 SEHNR, CDR2 FQNEAQ (reference sequence). With V trimmed by 5 bases and J by 4 bases, 9 bases remained unmatched. CDR3 length: 17 amino acids. As DNA, the CDR3 is TGTGCCAGCAGCCCTCGACTAGCGGGAGCCGGTTACAATGAGCAGTTCTTC. It encodes CASSPRLAGAGYNEQFF.

This chain joins TRBV7-6 and TRBJ2-7; unclear D gene. This CDR3 contains 11 residues. Germline CDR1 and CDR2: SGHVS and FNYEAQ. CDR3 coding DNA: TGTGCGCGTCGGTTTGGCTACGAGCAGTACTTC. Protein: CARRFGYEQYF.

This clonotype has at least ten counts. The CDR3 sequence is CASSRRGIETQYF. The CDR3 DNA follows: TGTGCCAGCAGCCGCAGGGGAATAGAGACCCAGTACTTC. The V gene is TRBV2, the J gene TRBJ2-5, with D perhaps TRBD1 (6 bases). V lost 6 bases, J lost 4 bases, and 12 bases lay in between. The germline V gene has CDR1 SNHLY and CDR2 FYNNEI. The CDR3 loop spans 13 amino acids.